This entry describes one TCR beta chain. Its antigen is unknown. This sample is drawn from a study of CD8+ T cells in alopecia areata. Turning to the study itself: It was 6 to 18 months of tofacitinib, and then there were 6 months off drug.

General study points: Both scalp clonality and the expanded CD8+ clones among the top 100 showed a significant decrease with tofacitinib. With patients, TCR sharing proved less clear than in mice, a difference possibly related to HLA. Clonality was higher in lesional than normal scalp, especially in alopecia totalis/universalis.

V was shortened by 5 bases and J by 5 bases, with 13 bases between the two germline ends. Germline loops: CDR1 KGHSH, CDR2 LQKENI. The CDR3 has 15 amino acids. Treatment of the sample: oral pan-JAK inhibitor, 5-10 mg twice daily. Extraction of RNA preceded its reverse transcription into cDNA, which served as the sequencing template. Using immunoSEQ multiplex PCR, the repertoire was profiled, and TCRdb retains in-frame clones only, with some absent. The sample has about 110,000 clones; 45% to 65% are singletons. This clonotype was sampled from a human donor with alopecia areata. This sample comprised CD4+ T cells sorted from blood, obtained at week 24, from a patient treated with tofacitinib. The chain uses TRBV18 and TRBJ1-6, with D maybe TRBD1 (5 bases). The CDR3 loop is CASSSETADNSPLHF. CDR3 bases: TGTGCCAGCTCATCGGAGACAGCAGATAATTCACCCCTCCACTTT.